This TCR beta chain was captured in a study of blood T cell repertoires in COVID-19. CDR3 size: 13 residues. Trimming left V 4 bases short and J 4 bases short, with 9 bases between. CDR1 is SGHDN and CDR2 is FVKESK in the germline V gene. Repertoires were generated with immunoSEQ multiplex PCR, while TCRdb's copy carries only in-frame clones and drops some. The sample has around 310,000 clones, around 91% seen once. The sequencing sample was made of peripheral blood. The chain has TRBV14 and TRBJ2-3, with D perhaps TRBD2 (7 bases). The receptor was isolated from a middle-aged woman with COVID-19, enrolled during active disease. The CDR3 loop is CASSRGGSDTQYF. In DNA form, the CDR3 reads TGTGCCAGCAGCCGGGGGGGCTCAGATACGCAGTATTTT. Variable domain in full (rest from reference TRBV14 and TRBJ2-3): EAGVTQFPSHSVIEKGQTVTLRCDPISGHDNLYWYRRVMGKEIKFLLHFVKESKQDESGMPNNRFLAERTGGTYSTLKVQPAELEDSGVYFCASSRGGSDTQYFGPGTRLTVL.